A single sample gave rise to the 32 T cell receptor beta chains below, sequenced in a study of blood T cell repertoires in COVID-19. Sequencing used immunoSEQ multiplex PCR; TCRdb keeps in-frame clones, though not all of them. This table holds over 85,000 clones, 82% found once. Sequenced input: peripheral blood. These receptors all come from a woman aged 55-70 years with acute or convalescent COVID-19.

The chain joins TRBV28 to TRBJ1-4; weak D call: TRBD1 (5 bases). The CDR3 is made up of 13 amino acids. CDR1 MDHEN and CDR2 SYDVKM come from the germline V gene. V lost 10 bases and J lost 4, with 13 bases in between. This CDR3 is CATLGGNNEKLFF. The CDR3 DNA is TGTGCCACACTCGGGGGGAATAATGAAAAACTGTTTTTT.

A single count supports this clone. The CDR3 loop reads CASGTTNTEAFF. The CDR3, as DNA: TGTGCCAGCGGGACAACGAACACTGAAGCTTTCTTT. J is TRBJ1-1 and V is TRBV28, with D perhaps matching TRBD1 (6 bases). Trimming cost V 8 bases and J 1 base, with 8 bases left between them. In germline, CDR1 is MDHEN, CDR2 SYDVKM. CDR3 length: 12 residues.

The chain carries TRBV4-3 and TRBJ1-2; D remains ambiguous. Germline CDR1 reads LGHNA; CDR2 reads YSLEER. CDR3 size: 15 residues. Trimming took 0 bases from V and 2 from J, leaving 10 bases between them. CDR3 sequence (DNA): TGCGCCAGCAGCCAAGATCGTAACAGAAACTATGGCTACACCTTC. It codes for CASSQDRNRNYGYTF.

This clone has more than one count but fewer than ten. The CDR3 spells CASRPGLIQETQYF. CDR3 sequence (DNA): TGTGCCAGCAGGCCGGGACTTATCCAAGAGACCCAGTACTTC. The chain is built from TRBV5-5 and TRBJ2-5, with D maybe TRBD2 (6 bases). V gave up 5 bases and J gave up 1 base, with 12 bases separating them. The germline gives CDR1 SGHKS, CDR2 YYEKEE (reference sequence). CDR3 length equals 14 residues. The full variable domain, in which reference TRBV5-5 and TRBJ2-5 provide the parts outside the CDR3, is DAGVTQSPTHLIKTRGQQVTLRCSPISGHKSVSWYQQVLGQGPQFIFQYYEKEERGRGNFPDRFSARQFPNYSSELNVNALLLGDSALYLCASRPGLIQETQYFGPGTRLLVL.

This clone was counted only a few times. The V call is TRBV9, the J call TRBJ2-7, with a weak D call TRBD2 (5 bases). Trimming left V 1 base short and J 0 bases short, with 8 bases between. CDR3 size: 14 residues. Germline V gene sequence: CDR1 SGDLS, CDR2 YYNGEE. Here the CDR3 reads CASSVLASSYEQYF. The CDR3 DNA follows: TGTGCCAGCAGCGTATTAGCGTCCTCCTACGAGCAGTACTTC.

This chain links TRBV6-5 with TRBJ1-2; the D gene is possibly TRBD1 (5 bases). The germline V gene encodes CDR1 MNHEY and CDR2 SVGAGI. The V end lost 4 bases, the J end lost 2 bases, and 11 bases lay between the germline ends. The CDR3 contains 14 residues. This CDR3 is CASSFGHTNYGYTF. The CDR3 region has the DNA TGTGCCAGCAGTTTCGGACACACAAACTATGGCTACACCTTC.

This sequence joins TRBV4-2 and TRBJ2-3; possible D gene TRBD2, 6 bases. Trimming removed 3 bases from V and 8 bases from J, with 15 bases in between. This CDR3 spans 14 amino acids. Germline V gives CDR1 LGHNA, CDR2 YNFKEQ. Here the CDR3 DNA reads TGTGCCAGCAGCCAGATGGGGACTCAGGGTACGCAGTATTTT. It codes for CASSQMGTQGTQYF.

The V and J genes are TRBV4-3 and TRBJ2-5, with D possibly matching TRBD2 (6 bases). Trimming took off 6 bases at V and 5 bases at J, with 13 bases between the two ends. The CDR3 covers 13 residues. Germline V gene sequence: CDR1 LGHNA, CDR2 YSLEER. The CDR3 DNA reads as TGCGCCAGCAGTAGGGACTCGGGGGAGACCCAGTACTTC. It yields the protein CASSRDSGETQYF.

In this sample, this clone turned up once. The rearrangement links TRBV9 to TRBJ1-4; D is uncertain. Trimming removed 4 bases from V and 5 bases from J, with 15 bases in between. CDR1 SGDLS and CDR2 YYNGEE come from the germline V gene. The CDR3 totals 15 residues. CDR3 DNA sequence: TGTGCCAGCAGCCTCTCCGGGGTGGGAAATGAAAAACTGTTTTTT. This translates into CASSLSGVGNEKLFF.

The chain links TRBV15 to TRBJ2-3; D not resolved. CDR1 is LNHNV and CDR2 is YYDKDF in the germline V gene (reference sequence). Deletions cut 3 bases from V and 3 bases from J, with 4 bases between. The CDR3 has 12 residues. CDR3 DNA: TGTGCCACCAGCAGGACAACAGATACGCAGTATTTT. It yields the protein CATSRTTDTQYF.

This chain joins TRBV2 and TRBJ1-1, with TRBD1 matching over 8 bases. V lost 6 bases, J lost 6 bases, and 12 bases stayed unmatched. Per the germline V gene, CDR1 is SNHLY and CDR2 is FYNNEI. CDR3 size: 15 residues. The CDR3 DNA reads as TGTGCCAGCAGAGATACTGGGACAGGCTCCTCTGAAGCTTTCTTT. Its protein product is CASRDTGTGSSEAFF. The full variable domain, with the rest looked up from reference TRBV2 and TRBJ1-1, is EPEVTQTPSHQVTQMGQEVILRCVPISNHLYFYWYRQILGQKVEFLVSFYNNEISEKSEIFDDQFSVERPDGSNFTLKIRSTKLEDSAMYFCASRDTGTGSSEAFFGQGTRLTVV.

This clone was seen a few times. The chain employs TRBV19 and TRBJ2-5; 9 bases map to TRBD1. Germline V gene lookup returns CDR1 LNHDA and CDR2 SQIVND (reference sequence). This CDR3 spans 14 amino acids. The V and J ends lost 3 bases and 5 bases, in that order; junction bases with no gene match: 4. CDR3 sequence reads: CASSITGGLETQYF. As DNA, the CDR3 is TGTGCCAGTAGTATCACAGGGGGCTTGGAGACCCAGTACTTC.

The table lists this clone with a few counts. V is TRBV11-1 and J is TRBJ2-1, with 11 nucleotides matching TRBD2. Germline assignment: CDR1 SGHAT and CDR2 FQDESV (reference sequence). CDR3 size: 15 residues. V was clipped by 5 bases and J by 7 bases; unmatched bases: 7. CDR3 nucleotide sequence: TGTGCCAGCAGCCAGACTAGCGGGACCGGGAATGAGCAGTTCTTC. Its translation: CASSQTSGTGNEQFF.

This CDR3 is CASSLGQGYGYTF. The CDR3 bases are TGTGCCAGCAGCTTAGGGCAGGGTTATGGCTACACCTTC. This sequence joins TRBV7-9 and TRBJ1-2, with D perhaps TRBD1 (5 bases). This CDR3 is 13 amino acids long. Germline-derived CDR1 and CDR2 are SEHNR and FQNEAQ (reference sequence). Trimming took off 1 base at V and 5 bases at J, with 8 bases between the two ends.

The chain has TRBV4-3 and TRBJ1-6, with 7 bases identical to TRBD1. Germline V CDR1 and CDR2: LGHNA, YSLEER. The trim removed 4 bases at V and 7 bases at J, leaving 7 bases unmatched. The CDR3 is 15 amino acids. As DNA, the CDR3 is TGCGCCAGCAGCCCCTCCGGGACAGCGAATTCACCCCTCCACTTT. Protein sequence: CASSPSGTANSPLHF.

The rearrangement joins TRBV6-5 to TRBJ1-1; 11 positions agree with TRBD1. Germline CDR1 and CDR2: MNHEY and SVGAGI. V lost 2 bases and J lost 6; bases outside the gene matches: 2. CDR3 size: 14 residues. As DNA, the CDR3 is TGTGCCAGCAGTTACGGGACAGGGGGATCTGAAGCTTTCTTT. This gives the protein CASSYGTGGSEAFF.

The CDR3 region is CASSYDYRTGGYTF. In DNA form, the CDR3 reads TGTGCCAGCAGTTACGACTACAGGACAGGCGGCTACACCTTC. The chain links TRBV6-2 or TRBV6-3 to TRBJ1-2, with 7 bases that match TRBD1. CDR1 MNHEY and CDR2 SVGEGT come from the germline V gene. This CDR3 spans 14 amino acids. The V gene end was trimmed by 2 bases and the J gene end by 8 bases; junction bases not matched to a gene: 8.

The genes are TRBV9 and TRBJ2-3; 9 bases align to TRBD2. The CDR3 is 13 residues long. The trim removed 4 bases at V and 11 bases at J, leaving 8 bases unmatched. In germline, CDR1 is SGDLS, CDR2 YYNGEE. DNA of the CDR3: TGTGCCAGCAGCCGCCAAGCGGGGGGCCGGCAGTATTTT. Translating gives CASSRQAGGRQYF.

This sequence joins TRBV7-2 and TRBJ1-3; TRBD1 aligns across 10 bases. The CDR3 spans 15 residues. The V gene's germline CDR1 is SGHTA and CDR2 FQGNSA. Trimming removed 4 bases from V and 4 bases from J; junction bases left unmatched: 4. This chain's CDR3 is CASSYSTGGGNTIYF. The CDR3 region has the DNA TGTGCCAGCAGCTACTCGACAGGGGGCGGAAACACCATATATTTT.

The CDR3 loop reads CASTGTGGTGELFF. CDR3 sequence (DNA): TGTGCCAGCACAGGGACAGGAGGCACCGGGGAGCTGTTTTTT. J is TRBJ2-2 and V is TRBV19; the match to TRBD1 covers 8 bases. V lost 9 bases and J lost 4; bases outside the gene matches: 7. The CDR3 loop spans 14 amino acids. Germline lookup yields CDR1 LNHDA and CDR2 SQIVND (reference sequence).

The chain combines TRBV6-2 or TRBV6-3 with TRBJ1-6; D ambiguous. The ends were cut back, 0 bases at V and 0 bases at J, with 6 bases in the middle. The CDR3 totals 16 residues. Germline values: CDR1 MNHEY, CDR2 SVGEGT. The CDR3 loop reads CASSYSGSSYNSPLHF. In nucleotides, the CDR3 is TGTGCCAGCAGTTACTCAGGGAGCTCCTATAATTCACCCCTCCACTTT.

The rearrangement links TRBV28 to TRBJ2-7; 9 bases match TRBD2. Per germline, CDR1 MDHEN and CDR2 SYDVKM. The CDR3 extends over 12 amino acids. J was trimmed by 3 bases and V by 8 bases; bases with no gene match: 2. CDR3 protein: CASLSGGYEQYF. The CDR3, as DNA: TGTGCCAGCCTTAGCGGGGGCTACGAGCAGTACTTC. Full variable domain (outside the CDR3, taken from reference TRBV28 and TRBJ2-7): DVKVTQSSRYLVKRTGEKVFLECVQDMDHENMFWYRQDPGLGLRLIYFSYDVKMKEKGDIPEGYSVSREKKERFSLILESASTNQTSMYLCASLSGGYEQYFGPGTRLTVT.

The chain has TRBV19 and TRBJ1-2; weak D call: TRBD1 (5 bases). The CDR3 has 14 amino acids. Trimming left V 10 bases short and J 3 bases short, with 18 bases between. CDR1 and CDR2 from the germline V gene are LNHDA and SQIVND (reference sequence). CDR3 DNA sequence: TGTGCCACACACGGGGCTGGGAGGGACTATGGCTACACCTTC. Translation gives CATHGAGRDYGYTF.

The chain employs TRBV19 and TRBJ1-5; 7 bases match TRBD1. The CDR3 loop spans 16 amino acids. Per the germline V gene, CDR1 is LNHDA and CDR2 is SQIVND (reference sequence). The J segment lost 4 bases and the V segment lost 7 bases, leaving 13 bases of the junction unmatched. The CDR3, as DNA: TGTGCCAGTACCCTAATTAGGGGGCTGGTGAATCAGCCCCAGCATTTT. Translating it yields CASTLIRGLVNQPQHF. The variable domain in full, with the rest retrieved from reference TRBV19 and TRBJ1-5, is DGGITQSPKYLFRKEGQNVTLSCEQNLNHDAMYWYRQDPGQGLRLIYYSQIVNDFQKGDIAEGYSVSREKKESFPLTVTSAQKNPTAFYLCASTLIRGLVNQPQHFGDGTRLSIL.

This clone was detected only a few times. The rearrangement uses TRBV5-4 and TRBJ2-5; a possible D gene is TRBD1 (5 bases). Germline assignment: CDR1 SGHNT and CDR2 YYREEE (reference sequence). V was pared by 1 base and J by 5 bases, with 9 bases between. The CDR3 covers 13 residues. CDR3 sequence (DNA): TGTGCCAGCAGCTTGCAGGGCCCGGAGACCCAGTACTTC. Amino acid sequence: CASSLQGPETQYF. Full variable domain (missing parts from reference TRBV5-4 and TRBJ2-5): ETGVTQSPTHLIKTRGQQVTLRCSSQSGHNTVSWYQQALGQGPQFIFQYYREEENGRGNFPPRFSGLQFPNYSSELNVNALELDDSALYLCASSLQGPETQYFGPGTRLLVL.

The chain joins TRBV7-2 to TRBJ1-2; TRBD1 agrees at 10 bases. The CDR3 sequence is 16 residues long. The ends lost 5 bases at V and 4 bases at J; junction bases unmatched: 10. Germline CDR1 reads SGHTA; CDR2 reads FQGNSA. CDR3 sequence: CASSPNRGQGTYGYTF. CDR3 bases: TGTGCCAGCAGCCCAAACAGGGGACAGGGGACCTATGGCTACACCTTC.

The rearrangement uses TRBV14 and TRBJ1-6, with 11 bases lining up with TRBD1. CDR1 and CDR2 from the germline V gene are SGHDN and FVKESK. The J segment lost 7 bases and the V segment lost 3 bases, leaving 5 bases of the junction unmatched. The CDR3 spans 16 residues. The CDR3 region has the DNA TGTGCCAGCAGCCACAGGACAGGGGGCCTGAATTCACCCCTCCACTTT. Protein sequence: CASSHRTGGLNSPLHF.

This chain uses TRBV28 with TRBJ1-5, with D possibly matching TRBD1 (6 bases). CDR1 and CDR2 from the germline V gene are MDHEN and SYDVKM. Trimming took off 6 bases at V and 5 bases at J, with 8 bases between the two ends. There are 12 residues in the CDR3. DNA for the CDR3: TGTGCCAGCAGATCAGGGGATCAGCCCCAGCATTTT. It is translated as CASRSGDQPQHF.

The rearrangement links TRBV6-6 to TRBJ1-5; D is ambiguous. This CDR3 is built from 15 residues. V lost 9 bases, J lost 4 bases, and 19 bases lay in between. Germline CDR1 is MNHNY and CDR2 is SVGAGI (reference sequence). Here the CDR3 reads CARLTFRELNQPQHF. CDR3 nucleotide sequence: TGTGCCAGACTAACCTTCCGGGAGCTTAATCAGCCCCAGCATTTT.

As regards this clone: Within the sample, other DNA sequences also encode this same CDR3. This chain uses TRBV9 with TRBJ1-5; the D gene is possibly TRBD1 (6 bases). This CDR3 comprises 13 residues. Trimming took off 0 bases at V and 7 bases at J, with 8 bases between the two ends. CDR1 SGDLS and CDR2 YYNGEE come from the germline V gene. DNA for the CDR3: TGTGCCAGCAGCGTAGGCGGGGGCCAGCCCCAGCATTTT. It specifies CASSVGGGQPQHF.

The chain's CDR3 is CASSLGGRTNYGYTF. The CDR3, as DNA: TGCGCCAGCAGCCTGGGAGGCCGGACTAACTATGGCTACACCTTC. The rearrangement joins TRBV4-3 to TRBJ1-2, with D unresolved. The CDR3 sequence is 15 residues long. V gave up 4 bases and J gave up 0 bases, with 12 bases separating them. Germline V CDR1 and CDR2: LGHNA, YSLEER.

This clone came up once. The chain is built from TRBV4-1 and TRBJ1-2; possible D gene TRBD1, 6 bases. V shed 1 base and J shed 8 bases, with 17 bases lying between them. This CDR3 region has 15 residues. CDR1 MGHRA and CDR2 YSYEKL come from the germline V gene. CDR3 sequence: CASSQVWDVGTGYTF. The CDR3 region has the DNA TGCGCCAGCAGCCAAGTGTGGGACGTGGGGACAGGCTACACCTTC.